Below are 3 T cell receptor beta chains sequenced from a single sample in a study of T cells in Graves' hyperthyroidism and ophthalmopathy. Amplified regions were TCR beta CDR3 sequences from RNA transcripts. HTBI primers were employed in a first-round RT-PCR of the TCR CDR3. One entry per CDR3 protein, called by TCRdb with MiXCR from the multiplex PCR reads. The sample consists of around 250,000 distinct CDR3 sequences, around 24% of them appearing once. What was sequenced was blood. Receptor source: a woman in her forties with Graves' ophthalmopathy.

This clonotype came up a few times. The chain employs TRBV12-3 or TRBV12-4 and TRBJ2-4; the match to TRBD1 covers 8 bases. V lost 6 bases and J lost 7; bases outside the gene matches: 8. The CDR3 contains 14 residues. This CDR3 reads CASRQDRVGNIQYF. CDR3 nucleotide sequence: TGTGCCAGCAGACAGGACAGGGTCGGCAACATTCAGTACTTC.

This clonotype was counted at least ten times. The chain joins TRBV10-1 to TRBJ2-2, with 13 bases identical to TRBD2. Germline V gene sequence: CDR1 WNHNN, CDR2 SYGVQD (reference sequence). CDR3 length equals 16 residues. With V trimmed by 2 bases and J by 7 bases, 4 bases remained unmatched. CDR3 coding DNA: TGCGCCAGCAGTGAGGGGACTAGCGGGAAAGGCGGGGAGCTGTTTTTT. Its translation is CASSEGTSGKGGELFF.

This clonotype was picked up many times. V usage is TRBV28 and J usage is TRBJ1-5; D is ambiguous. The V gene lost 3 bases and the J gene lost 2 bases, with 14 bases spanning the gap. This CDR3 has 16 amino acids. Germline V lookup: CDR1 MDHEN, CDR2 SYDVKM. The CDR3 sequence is CASSLGSPAGNQPQHF. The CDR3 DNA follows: TGTGCCAGCAGTTTGGGATCACCCGCCGGCAATCAGCCCCAGCATTTT.